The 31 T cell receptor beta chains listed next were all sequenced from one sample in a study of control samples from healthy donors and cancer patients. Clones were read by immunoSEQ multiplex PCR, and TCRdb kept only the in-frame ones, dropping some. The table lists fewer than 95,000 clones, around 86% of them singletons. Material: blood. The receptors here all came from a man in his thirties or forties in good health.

The CDR3: CASSIGGGRTQYF. CDR3 nucleotide sequence: TGCGCCAGCAGTATCGGAGGGGGCCGGACCCAGTACTTC. The chain joins TRBV5-1 to TRBJ2-5; perhaps TRBD1 as D (7 bases). Between the trimmed V and J ends, which lost 5 bases and 7 bases, there was a span of 15 bases. The V gene's germline CDR1 is SGHRS and CDR2 YFSETQ. The CDR3 spans 13 residues.

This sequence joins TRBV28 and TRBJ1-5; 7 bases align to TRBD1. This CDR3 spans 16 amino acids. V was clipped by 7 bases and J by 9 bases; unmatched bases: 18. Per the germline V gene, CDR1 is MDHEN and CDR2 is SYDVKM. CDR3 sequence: CASTPDRTYQSSPQHF. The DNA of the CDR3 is TGTGCCAGCACCCCGGACAGGACTTATCAATCGTCGCCCCAGCATTTT.

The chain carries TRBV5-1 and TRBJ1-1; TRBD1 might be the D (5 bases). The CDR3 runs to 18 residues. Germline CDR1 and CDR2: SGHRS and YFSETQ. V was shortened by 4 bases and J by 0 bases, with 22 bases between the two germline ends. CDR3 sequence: CASSPGHVGANMNTEAFF. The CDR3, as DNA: TGCGCCAGCAGCCCGGGGCACGTGGGAGCTAATATGAACACTGAAGCTTTCTTT.

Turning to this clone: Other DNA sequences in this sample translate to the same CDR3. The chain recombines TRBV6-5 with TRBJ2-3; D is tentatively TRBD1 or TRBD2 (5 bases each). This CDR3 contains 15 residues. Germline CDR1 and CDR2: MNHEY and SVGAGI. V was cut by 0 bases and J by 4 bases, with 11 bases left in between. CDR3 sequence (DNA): TGTGCCAGCAGTTACTCTGGGGGACGAGCAGATACGCAGTATTTT. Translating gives CASSYSGGRADTQYF.

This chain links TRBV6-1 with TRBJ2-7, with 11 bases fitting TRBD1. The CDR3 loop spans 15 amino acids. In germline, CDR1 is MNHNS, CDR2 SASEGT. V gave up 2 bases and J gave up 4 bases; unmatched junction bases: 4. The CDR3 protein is CASSEMGTGGYEQYV. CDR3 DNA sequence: TGTGCCAGCAGTGAAATGGGGACAGGGGGTTACGAGCAGTACGTC.

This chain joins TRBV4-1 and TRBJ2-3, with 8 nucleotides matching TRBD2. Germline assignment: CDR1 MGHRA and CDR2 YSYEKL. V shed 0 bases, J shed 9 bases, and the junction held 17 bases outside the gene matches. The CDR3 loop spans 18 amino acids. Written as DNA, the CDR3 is TGCGCCAGCAGCCAAGATCACGCAACGGGGGGGCCTTTGGGGACGCAGTATTTT. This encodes CASSQDHATGGPLGTQYF.

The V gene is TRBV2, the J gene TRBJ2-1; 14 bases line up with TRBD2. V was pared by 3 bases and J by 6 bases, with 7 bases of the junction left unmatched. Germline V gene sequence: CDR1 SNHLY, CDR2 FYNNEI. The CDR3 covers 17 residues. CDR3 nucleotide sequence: TGTGCCAGCAGTGACCCTCGACTAGCGGGGGGGCGCAATGAGCAGTTCTTC. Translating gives CASSDPRLAGGRNEQFF.

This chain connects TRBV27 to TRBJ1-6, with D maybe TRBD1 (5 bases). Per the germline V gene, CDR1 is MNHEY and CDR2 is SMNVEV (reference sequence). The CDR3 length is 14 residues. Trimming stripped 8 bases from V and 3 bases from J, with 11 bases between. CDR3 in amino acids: CASGEGLYNSPLHF. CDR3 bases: TGTGCCAGCGGTGAGGGACTCTATAATTCACCCCTCCACTTT.

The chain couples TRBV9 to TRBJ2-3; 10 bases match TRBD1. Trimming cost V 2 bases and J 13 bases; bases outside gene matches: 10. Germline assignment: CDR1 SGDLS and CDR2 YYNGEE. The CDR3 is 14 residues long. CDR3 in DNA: TGTGCCAGCAGCGTCCGGTCATTCGGGACAGGGGAGTATTTT. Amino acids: CASSVRSFGTGEYF.

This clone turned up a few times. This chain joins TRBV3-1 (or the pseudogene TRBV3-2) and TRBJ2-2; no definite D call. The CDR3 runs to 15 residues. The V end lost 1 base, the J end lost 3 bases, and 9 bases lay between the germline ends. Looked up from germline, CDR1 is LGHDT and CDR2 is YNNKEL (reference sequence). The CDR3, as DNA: TGTGCCAGCAGCCAAGGTGGGGTTTACACCGGGGAGCTGTTTTTT. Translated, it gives CASSQGGVYTGELFF.

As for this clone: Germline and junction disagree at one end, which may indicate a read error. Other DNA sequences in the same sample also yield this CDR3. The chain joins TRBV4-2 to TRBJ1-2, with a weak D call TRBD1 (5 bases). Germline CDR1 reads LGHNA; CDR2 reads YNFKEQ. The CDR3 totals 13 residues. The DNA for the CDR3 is TGTGCCAGTAGCCTGAGGGGTGACGATGGCTACACCTTC. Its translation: CASSLRGDDGYTF.

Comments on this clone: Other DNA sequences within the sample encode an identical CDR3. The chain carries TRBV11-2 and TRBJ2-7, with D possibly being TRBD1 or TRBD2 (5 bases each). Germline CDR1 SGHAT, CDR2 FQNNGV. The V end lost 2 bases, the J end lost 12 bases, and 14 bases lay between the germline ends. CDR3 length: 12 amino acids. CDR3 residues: CASSLISGPMYV. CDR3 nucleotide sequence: TGTGCCAGCAGCTTAATATCGGGACCTATGTACGTC.

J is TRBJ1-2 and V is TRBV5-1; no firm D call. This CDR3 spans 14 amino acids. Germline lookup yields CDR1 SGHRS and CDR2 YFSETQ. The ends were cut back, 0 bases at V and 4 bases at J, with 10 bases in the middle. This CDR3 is CASSLDSPIYGYTF. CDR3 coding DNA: TGCGCCAGCAGCTTGGACAGTCCAATCTATGGCTACACCTTC.

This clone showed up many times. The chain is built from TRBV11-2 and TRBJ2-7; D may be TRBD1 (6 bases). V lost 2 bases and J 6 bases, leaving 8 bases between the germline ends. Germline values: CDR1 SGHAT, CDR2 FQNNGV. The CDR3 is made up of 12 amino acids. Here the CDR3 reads CASSLRTAEQYF. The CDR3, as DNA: TGTGCCAGCAGCTTACGGACAGCCGAGCAGTACTTC.

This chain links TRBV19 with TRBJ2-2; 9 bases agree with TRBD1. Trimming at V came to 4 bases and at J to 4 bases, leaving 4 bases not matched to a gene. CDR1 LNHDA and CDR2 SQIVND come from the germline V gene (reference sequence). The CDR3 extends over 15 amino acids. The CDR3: CASSTLTGGTGELFF. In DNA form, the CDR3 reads TGTGCCAGTAGTACTTTGACAGGGGGCACCGGGGAGCTGTTTTTT.

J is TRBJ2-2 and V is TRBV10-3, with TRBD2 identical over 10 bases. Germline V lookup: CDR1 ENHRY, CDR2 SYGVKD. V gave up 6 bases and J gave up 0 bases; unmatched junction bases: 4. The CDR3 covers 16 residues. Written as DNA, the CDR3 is TGTGCCATCAGCCCTCTAGCGGGGGCGAACACCGGGGAGCTGTTTTTT. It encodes CAISPLAGANTGELFF.

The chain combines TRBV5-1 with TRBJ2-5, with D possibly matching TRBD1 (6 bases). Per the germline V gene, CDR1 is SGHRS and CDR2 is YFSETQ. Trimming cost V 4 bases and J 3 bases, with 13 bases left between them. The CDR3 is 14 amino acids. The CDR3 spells CASSPSDRKETQYF. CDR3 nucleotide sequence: TGCGCCAGCAGCCCTTCTGACAGGAAAGAGACCCAGTACTTC.

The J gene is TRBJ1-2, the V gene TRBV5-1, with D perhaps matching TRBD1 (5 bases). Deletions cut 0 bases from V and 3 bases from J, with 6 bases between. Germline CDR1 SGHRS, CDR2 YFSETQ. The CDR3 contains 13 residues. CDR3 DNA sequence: TGCGCCAGCAGCTTGGCGACAGACTATGGCTACACCTTC. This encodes CASSLATDYGYTF.

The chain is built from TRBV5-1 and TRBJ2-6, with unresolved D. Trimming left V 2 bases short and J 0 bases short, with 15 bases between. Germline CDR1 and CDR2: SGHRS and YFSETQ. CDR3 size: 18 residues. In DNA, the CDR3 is TGCGCCAGCAGCTTTACTCGGCAAGGGATCTCTGGGGCCAACGTCCTGACTTTC. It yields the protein CASSFTRQGISGANVLTF.

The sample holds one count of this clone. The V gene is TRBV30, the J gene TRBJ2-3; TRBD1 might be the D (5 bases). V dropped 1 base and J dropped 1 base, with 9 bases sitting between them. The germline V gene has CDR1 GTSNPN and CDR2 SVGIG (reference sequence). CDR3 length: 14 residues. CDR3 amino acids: CAWSGGAGTDTQYF. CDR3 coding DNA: TGTGCCTGGAGTGGTGGGGCGGGCACAGATACGCAGTATTTT.

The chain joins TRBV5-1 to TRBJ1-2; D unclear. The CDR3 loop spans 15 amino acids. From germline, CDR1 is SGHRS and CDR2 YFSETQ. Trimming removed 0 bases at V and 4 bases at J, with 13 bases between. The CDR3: CASSLGHLRPYGYTF. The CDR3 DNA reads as TGCGCCAGCAGCTTGGGACACCTCCGTCCCTATGGCTACACCTTC.

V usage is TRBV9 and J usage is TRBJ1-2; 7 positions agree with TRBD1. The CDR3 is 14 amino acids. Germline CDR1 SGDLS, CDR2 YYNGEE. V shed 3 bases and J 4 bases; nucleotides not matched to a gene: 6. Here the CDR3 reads CASSEGDRSYGYTF. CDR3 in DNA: TGTGCCAGCAGCGAGGGGGACAGAAGCTATGGCTACACCTTC.

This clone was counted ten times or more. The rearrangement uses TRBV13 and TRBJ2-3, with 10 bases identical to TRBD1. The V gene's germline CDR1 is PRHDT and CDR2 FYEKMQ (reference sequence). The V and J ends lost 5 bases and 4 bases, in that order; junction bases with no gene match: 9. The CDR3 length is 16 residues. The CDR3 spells CASSPSDRGPPDTQYF. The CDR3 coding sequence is TGTGCCAGCAGCCCATCAGACAGGGGGCCCCCAGATACGCAGTATTTT.

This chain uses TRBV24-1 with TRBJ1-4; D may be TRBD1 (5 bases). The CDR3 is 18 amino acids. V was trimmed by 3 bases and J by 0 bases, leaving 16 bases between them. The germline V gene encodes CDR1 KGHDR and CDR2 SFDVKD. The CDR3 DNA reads TGTGCCACCAGTGATCAAACCCGCCCAGGGTCAACTAATGAAAAACTGTTTTTT. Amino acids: CATSDQTRPGSTNEKLFF.

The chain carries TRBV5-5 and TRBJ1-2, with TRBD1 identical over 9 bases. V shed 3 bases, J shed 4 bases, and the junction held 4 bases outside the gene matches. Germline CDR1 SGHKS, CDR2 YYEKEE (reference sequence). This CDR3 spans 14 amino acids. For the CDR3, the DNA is TGTGCCAGCAGCTCACGGACAGGGGCCTATGGCTACACCTTC. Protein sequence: CASSSRTGAYGYTF.

The CDR3 loop reads CASSQTGSTGELFF. As DNA, the CDR3 is TGTGCCAGTAGCCAAACAGGGTCCACCGGGGAGCTGTTTTTT. The chain recombines TRBV19 with TRBJ2-2, with D possibly TRBD1 on 6 matching bases. The CDR3 spans 14 residues. Germline V gene data show CDR1 as LNHDA and CDR2 as SQIVND (reference sequence). The V end lost 6 bases, the J end lost 4 bases, and 12 bases lay between the germline ends.

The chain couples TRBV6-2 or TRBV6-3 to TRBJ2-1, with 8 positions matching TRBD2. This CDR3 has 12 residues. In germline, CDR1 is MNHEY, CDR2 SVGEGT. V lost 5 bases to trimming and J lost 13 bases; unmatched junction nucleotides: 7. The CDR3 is CASSRSGGPQFF. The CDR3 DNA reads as TGTGCCAGCAGTCGCAGCGGGGGCCCACAGTTCTTC.

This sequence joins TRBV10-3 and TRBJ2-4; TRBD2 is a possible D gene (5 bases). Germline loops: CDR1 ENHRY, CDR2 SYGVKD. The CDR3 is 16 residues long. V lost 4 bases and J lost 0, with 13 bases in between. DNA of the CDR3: TGTGCCATCAGTGGAGCCGGGGATCTAGCCAAAAACATTCAGTACTTC. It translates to CAISGAGDLAKNIQYF.

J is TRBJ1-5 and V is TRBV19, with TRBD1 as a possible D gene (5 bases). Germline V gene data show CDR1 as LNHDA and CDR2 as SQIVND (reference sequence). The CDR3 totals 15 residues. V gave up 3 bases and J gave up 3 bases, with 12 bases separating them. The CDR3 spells CASSIRGVVNQPQHF. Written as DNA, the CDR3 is TGTGCCAGTAGTATTCGAGGGGTCGTCAATCAGCCCCAGCATTTT.

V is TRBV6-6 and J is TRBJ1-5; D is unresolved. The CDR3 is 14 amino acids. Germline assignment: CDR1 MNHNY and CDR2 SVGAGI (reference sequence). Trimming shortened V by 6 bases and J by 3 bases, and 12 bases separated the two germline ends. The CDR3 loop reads CASSRETYNQPQHF. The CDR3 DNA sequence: TGTGCCAGCAGCCGCGAGACTTACAATCAGCCCCAGCATTTT.

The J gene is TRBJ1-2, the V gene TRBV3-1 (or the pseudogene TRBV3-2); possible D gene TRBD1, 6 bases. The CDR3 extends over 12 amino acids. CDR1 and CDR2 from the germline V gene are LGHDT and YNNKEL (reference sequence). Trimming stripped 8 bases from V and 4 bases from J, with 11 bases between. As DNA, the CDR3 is TGTGCCAGCTCAGGGGTAACCTATGGCTACACCTTC. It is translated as CASSGVTYGYTF.